One T cell receptor (beta chain) is described in this entry. Individuals drawn from 20 to 25 US areas were about 18 to 95 years old. Categorization into cohorts depended on clinical history that participants reported. Authors' analysis steps: Amplification from reference gene primers served as the basis for estimated nucleated cell counts. Profiled with immunoSEQ multiplex PCR; TCRdb holds only in-frame clones, not every one. The V and J calls and the clone size are those of that table, but D and trimming were determined from the DNA. The sample yields fewer than 250,000 clones, 85% seen once. The data derive from a study of blood T cell repertoires in COVID-19. Study-wide context: Sites in the United States, Italy and Spain provided acute and convalescent COVID-19 samples.

CDR1 is MGHDK, CDR2 SYGVNS, per germline. Trimming cost V 0 bases and J 6 bases; bases outside gene matches: 4. The CDR3 totals 14 residues. Sequencing was performed on PBMCs or T cells enriched from blood (not recorded which). The chain uses TRBV25-1 and TRBJ1-1; 7 bases line up with TRBD1. This TCR derives from a woman between 45 and 65 years old with acute COVID-19. The CDR3 DNA reads as TGTGCCAGCAGTGAATATCATACAGGGGCTGAAGCTTTCTTT. Translated: CASSEYHTGAEAFF.